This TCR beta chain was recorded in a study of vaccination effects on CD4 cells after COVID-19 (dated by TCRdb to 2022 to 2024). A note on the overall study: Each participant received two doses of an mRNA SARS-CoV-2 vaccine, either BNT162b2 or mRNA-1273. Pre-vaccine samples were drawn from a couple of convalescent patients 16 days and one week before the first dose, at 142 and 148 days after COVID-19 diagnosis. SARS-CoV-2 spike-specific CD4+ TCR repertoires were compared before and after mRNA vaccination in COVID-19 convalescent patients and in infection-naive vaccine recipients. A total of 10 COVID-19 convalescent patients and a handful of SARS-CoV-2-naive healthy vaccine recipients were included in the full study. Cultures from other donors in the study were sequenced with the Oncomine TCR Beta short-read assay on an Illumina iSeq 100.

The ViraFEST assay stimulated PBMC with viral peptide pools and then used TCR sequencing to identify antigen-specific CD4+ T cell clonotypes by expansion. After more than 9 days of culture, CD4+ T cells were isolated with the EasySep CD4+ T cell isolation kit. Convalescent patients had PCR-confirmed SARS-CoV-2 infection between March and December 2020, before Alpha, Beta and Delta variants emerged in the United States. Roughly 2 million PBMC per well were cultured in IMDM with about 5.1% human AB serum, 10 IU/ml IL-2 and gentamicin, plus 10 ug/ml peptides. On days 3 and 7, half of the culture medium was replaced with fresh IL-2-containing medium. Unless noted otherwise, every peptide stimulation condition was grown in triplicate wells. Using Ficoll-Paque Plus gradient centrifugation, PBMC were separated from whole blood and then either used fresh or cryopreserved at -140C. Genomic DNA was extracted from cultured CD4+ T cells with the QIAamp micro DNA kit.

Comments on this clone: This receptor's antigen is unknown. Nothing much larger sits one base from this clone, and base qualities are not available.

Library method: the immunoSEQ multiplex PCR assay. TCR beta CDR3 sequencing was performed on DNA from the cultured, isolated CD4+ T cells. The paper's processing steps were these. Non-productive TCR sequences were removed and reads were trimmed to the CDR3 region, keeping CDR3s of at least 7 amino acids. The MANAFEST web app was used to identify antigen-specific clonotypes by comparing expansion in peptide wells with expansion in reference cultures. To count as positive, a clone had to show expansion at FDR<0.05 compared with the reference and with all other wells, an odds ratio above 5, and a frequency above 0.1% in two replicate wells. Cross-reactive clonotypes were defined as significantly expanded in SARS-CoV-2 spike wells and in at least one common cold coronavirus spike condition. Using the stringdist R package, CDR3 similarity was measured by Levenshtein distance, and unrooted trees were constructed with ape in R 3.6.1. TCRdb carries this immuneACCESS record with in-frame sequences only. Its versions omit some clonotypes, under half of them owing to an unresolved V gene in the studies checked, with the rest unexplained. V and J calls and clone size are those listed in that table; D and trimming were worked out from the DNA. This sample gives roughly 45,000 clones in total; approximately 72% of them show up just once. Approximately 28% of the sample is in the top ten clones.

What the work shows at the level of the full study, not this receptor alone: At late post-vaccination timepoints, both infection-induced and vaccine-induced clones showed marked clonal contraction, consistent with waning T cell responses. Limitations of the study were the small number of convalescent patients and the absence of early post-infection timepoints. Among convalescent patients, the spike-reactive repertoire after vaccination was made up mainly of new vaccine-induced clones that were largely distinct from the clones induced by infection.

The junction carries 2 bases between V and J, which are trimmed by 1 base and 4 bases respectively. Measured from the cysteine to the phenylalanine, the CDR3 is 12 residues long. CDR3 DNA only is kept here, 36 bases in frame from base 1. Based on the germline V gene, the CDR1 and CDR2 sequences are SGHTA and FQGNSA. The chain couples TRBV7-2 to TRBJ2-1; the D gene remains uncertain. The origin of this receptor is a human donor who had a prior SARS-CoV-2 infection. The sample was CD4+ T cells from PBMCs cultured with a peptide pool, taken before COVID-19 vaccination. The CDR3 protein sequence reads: CASSLDYNEQFF. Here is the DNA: TGTGCCAGCAGCTTAGATTACAATGAGCAGTTCTTC.